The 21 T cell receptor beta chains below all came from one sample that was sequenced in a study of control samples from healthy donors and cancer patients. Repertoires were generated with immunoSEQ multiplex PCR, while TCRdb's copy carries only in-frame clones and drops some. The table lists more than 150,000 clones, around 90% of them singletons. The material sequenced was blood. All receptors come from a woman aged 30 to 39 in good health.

The CDR3, as DNA: TGTGCCAGCAGCTTGACAGTTGTTAGCACAGATACGCAGTATTTT. It specifies CASSLTVVSTDTQYF. The chain joins TRBV5-8 to TRBJ2-3; the D is unclear. Germline V gene sequence: CDR1 SGHTS, CDR2 YDEGEE. Trimming stripped 1 base from V and 0 bases from J, with 9 bases between. The CDR3 covers 15 residues. Full variable domain (missing parts from reference TRBV5-8 and TRBJ2-3): EAGVTQSPTHLIKTRGQQATLRCSPISGHTSVYWYQQALGLGLQFLLWYDEGEERNRGNFPPRFSGRQFPNYSSELNVNALELEDSALYLCASSLTVVSTDTQYFGPGTRLTVL.

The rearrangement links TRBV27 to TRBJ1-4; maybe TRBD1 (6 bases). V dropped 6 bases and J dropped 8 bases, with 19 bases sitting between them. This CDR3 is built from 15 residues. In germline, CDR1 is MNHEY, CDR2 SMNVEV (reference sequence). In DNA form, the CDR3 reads TGTGCCAGCAGCTACACGGGCAGGGGAGAAGAAAAACTGTTTTTT. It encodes CASSYTGRGEEKLFF.

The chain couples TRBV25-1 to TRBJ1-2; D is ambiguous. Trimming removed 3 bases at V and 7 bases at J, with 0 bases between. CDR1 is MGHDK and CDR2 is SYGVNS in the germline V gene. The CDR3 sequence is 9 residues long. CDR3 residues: CASSDGYTF. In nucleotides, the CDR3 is TGTGCCAGCAGTGATGGCTACACCTTC.

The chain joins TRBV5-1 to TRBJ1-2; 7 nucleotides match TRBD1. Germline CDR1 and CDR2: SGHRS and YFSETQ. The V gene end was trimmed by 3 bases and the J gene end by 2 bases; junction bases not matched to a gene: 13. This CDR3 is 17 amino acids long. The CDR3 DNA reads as TGCGCCAGCAGCTCCTCCCGGGACAGTTTCTCCAACTATGGCTACACCTTC. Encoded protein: CASSSSRDSFSNYGYTF.

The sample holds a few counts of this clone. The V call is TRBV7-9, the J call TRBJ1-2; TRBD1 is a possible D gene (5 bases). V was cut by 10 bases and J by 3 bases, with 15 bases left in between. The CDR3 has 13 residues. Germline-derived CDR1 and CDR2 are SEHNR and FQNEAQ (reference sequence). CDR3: CATGPGRDYGYTF. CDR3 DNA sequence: TGTGCCACTGGTCCGGGCAGGGACTATGGCTACACCTTC.

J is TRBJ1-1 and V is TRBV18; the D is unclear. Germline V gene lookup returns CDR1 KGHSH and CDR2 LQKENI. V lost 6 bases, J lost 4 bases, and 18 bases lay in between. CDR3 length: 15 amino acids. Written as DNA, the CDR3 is TGTGCCAGCTCGCCTTCTCGTACGGGAGGCACTGAAGCTTTCTTT. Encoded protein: CASSPSRTGGTEAFF.

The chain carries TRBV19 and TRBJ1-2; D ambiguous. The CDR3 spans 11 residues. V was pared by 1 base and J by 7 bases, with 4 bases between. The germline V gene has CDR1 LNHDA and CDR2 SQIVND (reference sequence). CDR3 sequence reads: CASSIGPGYTF. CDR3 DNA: TGTGCCAGTAGTATAGGGCCTGGCTACACCTTC.

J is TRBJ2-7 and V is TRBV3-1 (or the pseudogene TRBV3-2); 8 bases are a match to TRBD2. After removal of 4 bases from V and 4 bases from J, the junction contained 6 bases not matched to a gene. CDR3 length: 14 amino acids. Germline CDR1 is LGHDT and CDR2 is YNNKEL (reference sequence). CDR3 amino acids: CASSPSAGGYEQYF. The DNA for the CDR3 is TGTGCCAGCAGCCCCTCTGCGGGAGGTTACGAGCAGTACTTC.

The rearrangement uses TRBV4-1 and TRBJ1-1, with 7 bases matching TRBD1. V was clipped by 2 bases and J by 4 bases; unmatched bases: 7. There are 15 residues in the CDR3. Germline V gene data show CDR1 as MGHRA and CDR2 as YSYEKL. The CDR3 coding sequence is TGCGCCAGCAGCCAAACAGGGGAAGGAGTCACTGAAGCTTTCTTT. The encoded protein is CASSQTGEGVTEAFF.

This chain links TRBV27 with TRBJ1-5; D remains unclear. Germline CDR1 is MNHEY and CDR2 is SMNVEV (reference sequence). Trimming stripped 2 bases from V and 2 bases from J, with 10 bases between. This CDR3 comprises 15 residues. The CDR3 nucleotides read TGTGCCAGCAGTTTAATCCGGGGTGGCAATCAGCCCCAGCATTTT. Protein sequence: CASSLIRGGNQPQHF.

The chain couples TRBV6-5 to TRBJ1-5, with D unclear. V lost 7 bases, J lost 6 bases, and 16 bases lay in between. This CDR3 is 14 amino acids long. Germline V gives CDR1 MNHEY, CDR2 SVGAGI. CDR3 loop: CASTREVGRQPQHF. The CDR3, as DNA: TGTGCCAGCACCAGAGAGGTCGGTCGTCAGCCCCAGCATTTT.

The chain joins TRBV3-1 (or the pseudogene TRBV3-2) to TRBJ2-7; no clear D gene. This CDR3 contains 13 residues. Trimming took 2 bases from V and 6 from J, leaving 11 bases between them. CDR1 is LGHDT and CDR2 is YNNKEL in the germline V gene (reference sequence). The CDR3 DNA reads TGTGCCAGCAGCCAAACTCGGAAGGGCGAGCAGTACTTC. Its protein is CASSQTRKGEQYF.

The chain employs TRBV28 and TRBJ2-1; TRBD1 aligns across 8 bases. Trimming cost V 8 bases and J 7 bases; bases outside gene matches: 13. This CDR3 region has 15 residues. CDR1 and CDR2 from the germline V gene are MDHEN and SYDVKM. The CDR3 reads CASRRGQGAWNEQFF. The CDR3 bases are TGTGCCAGCCGACGCGGGCAGGGGGCTTGGAATGAGCAGTTCTTC.

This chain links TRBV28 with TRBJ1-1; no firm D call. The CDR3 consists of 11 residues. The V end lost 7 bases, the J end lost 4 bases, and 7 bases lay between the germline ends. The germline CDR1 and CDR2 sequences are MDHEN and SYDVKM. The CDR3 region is CASTKGTEAFF. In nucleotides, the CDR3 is TGTGCCAGCACTAAGGGCACTGAAGCTTTCTTT.

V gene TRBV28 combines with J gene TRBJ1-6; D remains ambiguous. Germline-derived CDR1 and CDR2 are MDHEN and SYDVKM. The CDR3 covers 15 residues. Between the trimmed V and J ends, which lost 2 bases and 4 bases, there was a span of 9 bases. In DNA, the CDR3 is TGTGCCAGCAGTTTAGTATCGGGGTATAATTCACCCCTCCACTTT. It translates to CASSLVSGYNSPLHF.

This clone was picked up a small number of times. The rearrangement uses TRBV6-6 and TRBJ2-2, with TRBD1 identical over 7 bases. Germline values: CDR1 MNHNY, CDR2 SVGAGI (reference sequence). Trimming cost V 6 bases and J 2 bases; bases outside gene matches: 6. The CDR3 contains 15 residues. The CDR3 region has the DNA TGTGCCAGCAGCGGACAGGACGGCAACACCGGGGAGCTGTTTTTT. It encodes CASSGQDGNTGELFF.

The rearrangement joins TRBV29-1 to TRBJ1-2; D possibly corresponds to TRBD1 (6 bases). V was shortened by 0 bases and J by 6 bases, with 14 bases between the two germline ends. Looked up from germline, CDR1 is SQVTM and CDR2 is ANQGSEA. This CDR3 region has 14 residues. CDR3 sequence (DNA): TGCAGCGTTGAAGACCTGGCGGGGGCAAATGGCTACACCTTC. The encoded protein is CSVEDLAGANGYTF.

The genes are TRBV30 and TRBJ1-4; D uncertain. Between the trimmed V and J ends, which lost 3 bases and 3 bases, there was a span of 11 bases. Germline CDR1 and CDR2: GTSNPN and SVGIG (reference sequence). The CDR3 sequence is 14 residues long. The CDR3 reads CAWSYLGANEKLFF. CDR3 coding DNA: TGTGCCTGGAGCTACCTTGGGGCTAATGAAAAACTGTTTTTT.

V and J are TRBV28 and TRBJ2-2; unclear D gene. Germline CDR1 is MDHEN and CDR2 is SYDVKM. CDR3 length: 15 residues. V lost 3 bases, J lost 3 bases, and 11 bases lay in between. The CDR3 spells CASSFSEADTGELFF. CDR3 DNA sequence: TGTGCCAGCAGTTTTTCTGAGGCCGACACCGGGGAGCTGTTTTTT.

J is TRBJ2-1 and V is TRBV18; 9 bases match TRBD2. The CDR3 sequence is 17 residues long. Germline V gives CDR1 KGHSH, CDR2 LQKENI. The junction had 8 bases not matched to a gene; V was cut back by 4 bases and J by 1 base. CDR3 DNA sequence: TGTGCCAGCTCACGAGGGCCAGCGGGAGGTTCCTACAATGAGCAGTTCTTC. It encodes CASSRGPAGGSYNEQFF.

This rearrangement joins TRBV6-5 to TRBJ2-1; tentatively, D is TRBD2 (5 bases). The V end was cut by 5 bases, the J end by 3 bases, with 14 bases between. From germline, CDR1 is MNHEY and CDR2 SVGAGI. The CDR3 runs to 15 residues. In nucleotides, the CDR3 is TGTGCCAGCAGTAGACAACCCGGGGACTACAATGAGCAGTTCTTC. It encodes CASSRQPGDYNEQFF.